The subject of this entry is one TCR beta chain. Profiled with immunoSEQ multiplex PCR; TCRdb holds only in-frame clones, not every one. In the table there are fewer than 95,000 clones, about 93% of which are singletons. This entry belongs to a study of T cell changes during pregnancy in multiple sclerosis. Germline V gene data show CDR1 as LGHNA and CDR2 as YNFKEQ. The CDR3 is 16 residues long. Losses at the gene ends were 0 bases for V and 3 bases for J; bases not matched to a gene: 7. This receptor was taken from a female donor with multiple sclerosis, enrolled in a pregnancy study. The sample consisted of peripheral blood, taken in the first trimester of pregnancy. The rearrangement uses TRBV4-2 and TRBJ2-7; 8 bases align to TRBD1. CDR3: CASSQEWGQADYEQYF. As DNA, the CDR3 is TGTGCCAGCAGCCAAGAATGGGGACAGGCCGACTACGAGCAGTACTTC.